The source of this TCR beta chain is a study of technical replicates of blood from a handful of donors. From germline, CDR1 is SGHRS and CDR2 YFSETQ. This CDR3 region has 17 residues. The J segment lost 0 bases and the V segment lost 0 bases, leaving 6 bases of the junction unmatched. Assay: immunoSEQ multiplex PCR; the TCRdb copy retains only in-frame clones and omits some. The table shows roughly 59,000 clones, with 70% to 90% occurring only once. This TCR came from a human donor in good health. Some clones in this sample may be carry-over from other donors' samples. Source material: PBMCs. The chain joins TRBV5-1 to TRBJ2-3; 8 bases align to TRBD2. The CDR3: CASSLVGSGTSTDTQYF. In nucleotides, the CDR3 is TGCGCCAGCAGCTTGGTGGGTAGCGGGACTAGCACAGATACGCAGTATTTT.